Sequencing of this T cell receptor beta chain was carried out in a study of blood T cell repertoires in COVID-19. The J segment lost 2 bases and the V segment lost 5 bases, leaving 3 bases of the junction unmatched. The CDR3 totals 14 residues. Germline loops: CDR1 MDHEN, CDR2 SYDVKM. Generated by immunoSEQ multiplex PCR, the TCRdb table keeps only in-frame clones and is missing some. The data hold approximately 170,000 clones, with about 86% observed a single time. A few counts support this clone. The source is a woman aged 60-75 years with COVID-19, enrolled during active disease. Sequenced material: peripheral blood. This chain joins TRBV28 and TRBJ1-5, with TRBD1 matching 7 bases. The CDR3 loop reads CASSQGVGNQPQHF. DNA of the CDR3: TGTGCCAGCAGTCAGGGGGTGGGCAATCAGCCCCAGCATTTT.